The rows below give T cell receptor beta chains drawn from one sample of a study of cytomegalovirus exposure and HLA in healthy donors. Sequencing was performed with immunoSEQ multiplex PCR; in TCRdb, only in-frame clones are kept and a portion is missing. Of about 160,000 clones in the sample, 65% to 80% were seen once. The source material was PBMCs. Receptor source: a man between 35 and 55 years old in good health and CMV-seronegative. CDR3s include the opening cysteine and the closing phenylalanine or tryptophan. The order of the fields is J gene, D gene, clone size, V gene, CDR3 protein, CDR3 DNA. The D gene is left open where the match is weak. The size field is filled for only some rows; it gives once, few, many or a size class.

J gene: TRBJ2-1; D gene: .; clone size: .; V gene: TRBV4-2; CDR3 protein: CASSPSWTDYNEQFF; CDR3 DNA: TGTGCCAGCAGCCCATCCTGGACAGATTACAATGAGCAGTTCTTC
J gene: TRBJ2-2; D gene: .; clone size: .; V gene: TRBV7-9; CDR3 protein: CASSPRGGGNTGELFF; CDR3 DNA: TGTGCCAGCAGCCCCCGGGGAGGGGGTAACACCGGGGAGCTGTTTTTT
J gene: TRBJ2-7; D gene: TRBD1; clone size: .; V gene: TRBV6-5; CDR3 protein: CASSYSGQGTYEQYF; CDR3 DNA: TGTGCCAGCAGTTACTCGGGACAGGGAACTTACGAGCAGTACTTC
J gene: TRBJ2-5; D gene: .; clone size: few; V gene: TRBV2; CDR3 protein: CASRADTQETQYF; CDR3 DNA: TGTGCCAGCAGAGCGGATACCCAAGAGACCCAGTACTTC
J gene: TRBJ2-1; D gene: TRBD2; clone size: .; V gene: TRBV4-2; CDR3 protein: CASSQDPPSGGPNEQFF; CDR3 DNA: TGTGCCAGCAGCCAAGATCCCCCTAGCGGGGGCCCGAATGAGCAGTTCTTC
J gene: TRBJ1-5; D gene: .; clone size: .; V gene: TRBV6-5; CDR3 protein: CASSRTDSNQPQHF; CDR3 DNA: TGTGCCAGCAGTCGCACAGATAGCAATCAGCCCCAGCATTTT
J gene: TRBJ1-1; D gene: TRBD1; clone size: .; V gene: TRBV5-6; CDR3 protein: CASSLTGVNTEAFF; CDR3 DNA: TGTGCCAGCAGCTTGACAGGGGTGAACACTGAAGCTTTCTTT
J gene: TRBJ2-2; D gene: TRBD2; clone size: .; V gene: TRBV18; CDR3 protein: CASSPSSGGAWELFF; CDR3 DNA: TGTGCCAGCTCACCCTCGAGCGGGGGGGCCTGGGAGCTGTTTTTT
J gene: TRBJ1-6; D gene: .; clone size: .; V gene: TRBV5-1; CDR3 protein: CASSLSVRNSPLHF; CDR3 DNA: TGCGCCAGCAGCTTATCTGTGAGGAATTCACCCCTCCACTTC
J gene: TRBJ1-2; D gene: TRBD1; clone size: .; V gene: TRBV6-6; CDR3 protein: CASSRRTGGNYGYTF; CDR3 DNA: TGTGCCAGCAGTAGGAGGACAGGGGGGAACTATGGCTACACCTTC
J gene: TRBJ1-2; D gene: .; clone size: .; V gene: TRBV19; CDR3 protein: CASSIRRRQGYTF; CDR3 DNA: TGTGCCAGTAGTATCCGCAGGCGTCAGGGCTACACCTTC
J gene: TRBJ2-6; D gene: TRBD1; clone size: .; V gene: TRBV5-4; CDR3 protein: CASSSPGTGGSGANVLTF; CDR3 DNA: TGTGCCAGCAGCTCCCCGGGGACAGGGGGCTCTGGGGCCAACGTCCTGACTTTC
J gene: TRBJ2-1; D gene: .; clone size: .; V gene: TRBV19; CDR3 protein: CASSIDWYGSEQFF; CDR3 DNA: TGTGCCAGTAGTATAGATTGGTATGGGAGTGAGCAGTTCTTC
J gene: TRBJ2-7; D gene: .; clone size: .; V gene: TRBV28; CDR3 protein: CASSPLGGPLYEQYF; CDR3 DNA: TGTGCCAGCAGTCCCTTAGGTGGGCCCCTCTACGAGCAGTACTTC
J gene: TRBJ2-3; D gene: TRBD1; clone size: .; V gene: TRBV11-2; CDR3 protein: CASSADRGTDTQYF; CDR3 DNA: TGTGCCAGCAGCGCCGACAGGGGGACAGATACGCAGTATTTT
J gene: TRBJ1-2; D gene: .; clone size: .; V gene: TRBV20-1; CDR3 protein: CSSPGVGGYTF; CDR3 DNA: TGCAGCTCCCCGGGTGTAGGCGGCTACACCTTC
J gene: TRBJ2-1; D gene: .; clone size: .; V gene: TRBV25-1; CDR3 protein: CASSEWTGDYNEQFF; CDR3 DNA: TGTGCCAGCAGTGAATGGACGGGAGACTACAATGAGCAGTTCTTC